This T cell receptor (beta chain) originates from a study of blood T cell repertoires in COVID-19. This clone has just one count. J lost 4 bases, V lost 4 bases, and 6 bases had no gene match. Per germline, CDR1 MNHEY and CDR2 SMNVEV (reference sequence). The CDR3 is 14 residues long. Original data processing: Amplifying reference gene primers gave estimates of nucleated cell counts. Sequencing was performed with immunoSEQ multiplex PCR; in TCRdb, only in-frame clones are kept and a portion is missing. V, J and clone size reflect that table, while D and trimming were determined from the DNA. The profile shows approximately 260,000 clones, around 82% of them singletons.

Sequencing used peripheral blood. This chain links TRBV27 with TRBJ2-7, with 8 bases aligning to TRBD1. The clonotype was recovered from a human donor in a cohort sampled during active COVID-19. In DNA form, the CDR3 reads TGTGCCAGCAGTTACCTTGGACAGGGTTACGAGCAGTACTTC. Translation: CASSYLGQGYEQYF.